Each of the 25 T cell receptor beta chains below was sequenced from the same sample in a study of cytomegalovirus exposure and HLA in healthy donors. Generated by immunoSEQ multiplex PCR, the TCRdb table keeps only in-frame clones and is missing some. The sample consists of some 150,000 clones, 75% to 90% of them appearing once. The specimen sequenced was PBMCs. The receptors come from a man in his late teens or twenties in good health and CMV-seropositive.

The V and J genes are TRBV18 and TRBJ2-3, with 7 bases fitting TRBD1. Germline CDR1 is KGHSH and CDR2 is LQKENI. The CDR3 totals 16 residues. The junction had 12 bases not matched to a gene; V was cut back by 3 bases and J by 6 bases. This CDR3 is CASSPGQKFLTDTQYF. CDR3 in DNA: TGTGCCAGCTCACCGGGACAGAAGTTCCTCACGGATACGCAGTATTTT.

The chain couples TRBV4-2 to TRBJ2-6, with D uncertain. V lost 4 bases and J 6 bases, leaving 10 bases between the germline ends. Germline V CDR1 and CDR2: LGHNA, YNFKEQ. CDR3 size: 14 residues. The DNA of the CDR3 is TGTGCCAGCAGCCCCTTAAAAAAGGCCAACGTCCTGACTTTC. Its translation: CASSPLKKANVLTF.

The rearrangement joins TRBV7-2 to TRBJ1-2, with D possibly being TRBD1 (6 bases). Germline CDR1 SGHTA, CDR2 FQGNSA. Trimming cost V 0 bases and J 5 bases, with 16 bases left between them. This CDR3 has 16 amino acids. CDR3 nucleotides: TGTGCCAGCAGCTTAGCCACACCACAGGGAACGTATGGCTACACCTTC. Encoded protein: CASSLATPQGTYGYTF.

This clone showed up just once. This sequence joins TRBV6-5 and TRBJ2-7, with 8 bases aligning to TRBD1. This CDR3 comprises 12 residues. With 8 bases clipped from V and 4 bases from J, the junction kept 4 bases outside the gene matches. Per the germline V gene, CDR1 is MNHEY and CDR2 is SVGAGI. Here the CDR3 reads CASYRGRYEQYF. Written as DNA, the CDR3 is TGTGCCAGCTACAGGGGGAGATACGAGCAGTACTTC.

For this clone: The sample holds other DNA sequences that translate to the same CDR3. The chain links TRBV7-9 to TRBJ1-5, with D uncertain. Germline CDR1 is SEHNR and CDR2 is FQNEAQ (reference sequence). CDR3 length equals 15 residues. The ends were cut back, 1 base at V and 1 base at J, with 8 bases in the middle. CDR3 sequence (DNA): TGTGCCAGCAGCTTAGGAGGGTACAGCAATCAGCCCCAGCATTTT. It encodes CASSLGGYSNQPQHF.

In its sample, this clone ranks as medium-sized. Other DNA sequences in this specimen translate into the identical CDR3. As DNA, the CDR3 is TGTGCCAGCAGCCTTAGACAGGGGACCAACTATGGCTACACCTTC. It yields the protein CASSLRQGTNYGYTF. The rearrangement joins TRBV14 to TRBJ1-2; 8 positions match TRBD1. The J segment lost 2 bases and the V segment lost 4 bases, leaving 6 bases of the junction unmatched. Per the germline V gene, CDR1 is SGHDN and CDR2 is FVKESK. This CDR3 is 15 amino acids long.

The chain couples TRBV19 to TRBJ1-5, with 8 nucleotides matching TRBD1. J lost 6 bases, V lost 3 bases, and 4 bases had no gene match. Germline lookup yields CDR1 LNHDA and CDR2 SQIVND (reference sequence). CDR3 size: 14 residues. The CDR3 is CASSMGRGPQPQHF. As DNA, the CDR3 is TGTGCCAGTAGTATGGGCAGGGGGCCTCAGCCCCAGCATTTT.

This chain uses TRBV2 with TRBJ2-7; D not certain. V lost 5 bases to trimming and J lost 1 base, with 12 bases between them. Germline CDR1 SNHLY, CDR2 FYNNEI. This CDR3 is 14 amino acids long. CDR3 residues: CASSPSPRSYEQYF. The DNA of the CDR3 is TGTGCCAGCAGTCCCTCCCCTAGGTCCTACGAGCAGTACTTC.

This sequence joins TRBV2 and TRBJ1-2; 9 bases match TRBD1. J was trimmed by 11 bases and V by 11 bases; bases with no gene match: 6. The CDR3 contains 10 residues. CDR1 and CDR2 from the germline V gene are SNHLY and FYNNEI. The CDR3, as DNA: TGTGCCCTCAGCGGGACAGGGTACACCTTC. It codes for CALSGTGYTF.

This clone was seen a handful of times. The chain recombines TRBV12-5 with TRBJ2-1, with a possible D match to TRBD1 (5 bases). CDR3 length equals 15 residues. Per the germline V gene, CDR1 is LGHNT and CDR2 is FRNRAP. V dropped 0 bases and J dropped 2 bases, with 8 bases sitting between them. The CDR3 sequence is CASGLVEGAYNEQFF. DNA for the CDR3: TGTGCTAGTGGTTTGGTGGAAGGGGCCTACAATGAGCAGTTCTTC.

The rearrangement links TRBV6-5 to TRBJ1-2; a possible D gene is TRBD1 (5 bases). This CDR3 comprises 15 residues. The germline CDR1 and CDR2 sequences are MNHEY and SVGAGI. Deletions cut 7 bases from V and 3 bases from J, with 18 bases between. In DNA, the CDR3 is TGTGCCAGCAATAAACGGGGGATTCGCGACTATGGCTACACCTTC. It translates to CASNKRGIRDYGYTF.

The V gene is TRBV13, the J gene TRBJ2-2; perhaps TRBD1 as D (5 bases). CDR3 length: 12 amino acids. V was trimmed by 5 bases and J by 8 bases, leaving 9 bases between them. The germline CDR1 and CDR2 sequences are PRHDT and FYEKMQ (reference sequence). In DNA form, the CDR3 reads TGTGCCAGCAGCCCCCGGACAGGGGAGCTGTTTTTT. Translating gives CASSPRTGELFF.

The genes are TRBV28 and TRBJ1-4; possible D gene TRBD1, 5 bases. CDR1 MDHEN and CDR2 SYDVKM come from the germline V gene. With 2 bases removed from V and 0 bases from J, the gap between germline ends came to 16 bases. There are 18 residues in the CDR3. The CDR3 sequence is CASSLGQGGGATNEKLFF. In DNA, the CDR3 is TGTGCCAGCAGTTTAGGGCAGGGCGGGGGAGCAACTAATGAAAAACTGTTTTTT.

The genes are TRBV5-1 and TRBJ2-1; tentatively, D is TRBD1 (5 bases). The CDR3 runs to 15 residues. V lost 0 bases and J 10 bases, leaving 17 bases between the germline ends. Germline V gene data show CDR1 as SGHRS and CDR2 as YFSETQ. CDR3 sequence reads: CASSLGQRVQQEQFF. The DNA for the CDR3 is TGCGCCAGCAGCTTGGGACAGAGAGTACAACAGGAGCAGTTCTTC.

This clone was recorded a few times. CDR3 protein: CASSFQGDNSPLHF. CDR3 sequence (DNA): TGTGCCAGCAGCTTTCAAGGGGATAATTCACCCCTCCACTTT. The V gene is TRBV11-1, the J gene TRBJ1-6; D might be TRBD1 (5 bases). Trimming pared 3 bases from V and 5 bases from J, leaving 8 bases between. This CDR3 comprises 14 residues. CDR1 is SGHAT and CDR2 is FQDESV in the germline V gene (reference sequence).

The CDR3 region is CASSVWTGGNEQFF. CDR3 DNA: TGTGCCAGCAGCGTTTGGACAGGGGGCAATGAGCAGTTCTTC. The chain employs TRBV9 and TRBJ2-1; 10 positions match TRBD1. CDR1 and CDR2 (germline): SGDLS, YYNGEE. Trimming took 2 bases from V and 6 from J; bases not matched to a gene: 2. The CDR3 extends over 14 amino acids.

In DNA, the CDR3 is TGTGCCATCAGTGGGACGCCCCGGGGGGTGGGGGCCTCCTACGAGCAGTACTTC. Its translation is CAISGTPRGVGASYEQYF. The J gene is TRBJ2-7, the V gene TRBV10-3, with D possibly being TRBD2 (7 bases). The CDR3 length is 18 residues. CDR1 is ENHRY and CDR2 is SYGVKD in the germline V gene. Trimming pared 4 bases from V and 0 bases from J, leaving 22 bases between.

V usage is TRBV30 and J usage is TRBJ2-7; TRBD1 matches 9 bases. Per germline, CDR1 GTSNPN and CDR2 SVGIG (reference sequence). V lost 8 bases and J lost 2; bases outside the gene matches: 7. The CDR3 consists of 13 residues. The CDR3 bases are TGTGCCCGCGCGGGACAGGGAGCCTACGAGCAGTACTTC. Translating gives CARAGQGAYEQYF.

CDR3 amino acids: CASSLGQGKNYGYTF. The CDR3 DNA follows: TGCGCCAGCAGCTTGGGGCAGGGGAAAAACTATGGCTACACCTTC. The chain links TRBV5-1 to TRBJ1-2; D perhaps matches TRBD1 (6 bases). V lost 0 bases and J lost 2, with 11 bases in between. The CDR3 runs 15 residues. The germline gives CDR1 SGHRS, CDR2 YFSETQ.

V is TRBV27 and J is TRBJ2-4, with 11 nucleotides matching TRBD2. The CDR3 sequence is 18 residues long. The trim removed 8 bases at V and 1 base at J, leaving 13 bases unmatched. Germline-derived CDR1 and CDR2 are MNHEY and SMNVEV (reference sequence). This CDR3 reads CASGEVKLAGAAKNIQYF. The DNA for the CDR3 is TGTGCCAGCGGAGAAGTCAAACTAGCGGGGGCGGCCAAAAACATTCAGTACTTC.

The chain recombines TRBV6-5 with TRBJ1-2, with 7 bases fitting TRBD1. J was trimmed by 7 bases and V by 5 bases; bases with no gene match: 7. The CDR3 sequence is 13 residues long. Germline values: CDR1 MNHEY, CDR2 SVGAGI. The CDR3 loop reads CASSQGQYLGYTF. The CDR3 DNA is TGTGCCAGCAGTCAGGGACAGTACCTTGGCTACACCTTC.

This rearrangement joins TRBV11-2 to TRBJ2-1, with 11 bases fitting TRBD2. The CDR3 sequence is 16 residues long. V shed 1 base, J shed 6 bases, and the junction held 5 bases outside the gene matches. Germline V gene sequence: CDR1 SGHAT, CDR2 FQNNGV. CDR3 sequence reads: CASSLVSGRAVNEQFF. The CDR3 nucleotides are TGTGCCAGCAGCTTAGTTAGCGGGAGGGCCGTCAATGAGCAGTTCTTC.

The V gene is TRBV7-9, the J gene TRBJ2-5, with 12 bases lining up with TRBD2. The CDR3 extends over 17 amino acids. J was trimmed by 4 bases and V by 2 bases; bases with no gene match: 8. Germline V lookup: CDR1 SEHNR, CDR2 FQNEAQ (reference sequence). The CDR3 DNA reads as TGTGCCAGCAGCTTACTAGCGGGGGGGCTTAGAGGAGAGACCCAGTACTTC. It is translated as CASSLLAGGLRGETQYF.

The CDR3 DNA is TGTGCCAGTAGCGGGGGGGCCCTGAGGACCGGGGAGCTGTTTTTT. Translation gives CASSGGALRTGELFF. V usage is TRBV19 and J usage is TRBJ2-2; 8 bases align to TRBD2. The germline V gene encodes CDR1 LNHDA and CDR2 SQIVND (reference sequence). Trimming took 6 bases from V and 5 from J; bases not matched to a gene: 8. The CDR3 is made up of 15 amino acids. Based on the CDR3 plus reference TRBV19 and TRBJ2-2, the full variable domain is DGGITQSPKYLFRKEGQNVTLSCEQNLNHDAMYWYRQDPGQGLRLIYYSQIVNDFQKGDIAEGYSVSREKKESFPLTVTSAQKNPTAFYLCASSGGALRTGELFFGEGSRLTVL.

The J gene is TRBJ2-3, the V gene TRBV29-1; 7 positions agree with TRBD1. J was trimmed by 8 bases and V by 7 bases; bases with no gene match: 18. CDR1 is SQVTM, CDR2 ANQGSEA, per germline. The CDR3 covers 15 residues. CDR3 region: CSAHPGPQGRVTQYF. CDR3 DNA: TGCAGCGCCCACCCGGGACCACAGGGGCGGGTTACGCAGTATTTT.